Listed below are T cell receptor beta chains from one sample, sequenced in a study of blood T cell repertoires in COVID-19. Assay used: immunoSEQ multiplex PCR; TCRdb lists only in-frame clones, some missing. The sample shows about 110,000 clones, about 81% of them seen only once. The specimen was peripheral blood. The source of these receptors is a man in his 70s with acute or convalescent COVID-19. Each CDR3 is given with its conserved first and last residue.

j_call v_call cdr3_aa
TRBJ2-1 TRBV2 CASRRVSGGNEQFF
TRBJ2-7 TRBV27 CASSPGTGVTYEQYF
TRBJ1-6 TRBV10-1 CASSARENSPLHF
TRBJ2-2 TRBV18 CASSPGTGNTGELFF
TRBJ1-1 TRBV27 CASSLRPPGTGPSTEAFF
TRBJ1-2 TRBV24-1 CATSETGVNYGYTF
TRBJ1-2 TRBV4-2 CASSQDLEGNYGYTF
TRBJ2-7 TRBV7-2 CASSPRTGAREQYF
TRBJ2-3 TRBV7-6 CASRPLQGQSTDTQYF
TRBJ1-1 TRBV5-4 CASSLAGVGSTEAFF
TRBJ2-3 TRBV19 CASNSGVWDTQYF
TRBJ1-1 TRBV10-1 CATLRRNTEAFF
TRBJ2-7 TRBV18 CASSPNAAGITTYEQYF
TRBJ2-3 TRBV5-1 CASSLDGSEGTQYF
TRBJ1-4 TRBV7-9 CASSLKGPNEKLFF
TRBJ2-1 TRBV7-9 CASSPRTGGDYNEQFF
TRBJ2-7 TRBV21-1 CASPGYEQYF
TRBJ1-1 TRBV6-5 CASSLRGHGGEAFF
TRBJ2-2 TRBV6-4 CASSVQGGRGSTGELFF
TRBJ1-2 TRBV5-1 CASSLAAGGYGYTF
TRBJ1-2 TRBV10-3 CATTGGNGYTF
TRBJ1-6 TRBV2 CASSSQGNSPLHF
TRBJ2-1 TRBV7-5 CARSPGTSGRLPYNEQFF
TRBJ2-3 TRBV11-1 CASRSVLAPSTDTQYF
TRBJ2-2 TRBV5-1 CASSRKQGADTGELFF
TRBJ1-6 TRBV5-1 CASSFGQGETLHF
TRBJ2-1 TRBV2 CASRNRGTNEQFF
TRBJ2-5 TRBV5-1 CASSLDRVGETQYF
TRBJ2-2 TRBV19 CASSSGREFTGELFF
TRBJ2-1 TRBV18 CASAGTGPAEQFF
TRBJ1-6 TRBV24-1 CATSEAGGPLHF
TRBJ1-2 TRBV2 CASSATGGKYGYTF
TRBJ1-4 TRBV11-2 CASSATGGAREKLFF
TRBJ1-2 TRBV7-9 CASSLGVGTGNGYTF
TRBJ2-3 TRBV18 CASSPAGGGYRTDTQYF
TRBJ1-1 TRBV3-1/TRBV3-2 CASSRGGYTEAFF
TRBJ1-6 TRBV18 CASSTGGVRQPRNSPLHF
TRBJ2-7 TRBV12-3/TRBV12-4 CASSLAGGYEQYF
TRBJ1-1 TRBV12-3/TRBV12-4 CASSDRGQAFF
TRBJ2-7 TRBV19 CASSLGLAGGRQYF
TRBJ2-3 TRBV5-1 CASSSGTGTDTQYF
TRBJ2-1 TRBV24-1 CATSDPPFYEQFF
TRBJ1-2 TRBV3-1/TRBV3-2 CASSRQNVYGYTF
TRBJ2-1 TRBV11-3 CASSLDRRGNEQFF
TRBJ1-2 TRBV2 CASSKRGISNYGYTF
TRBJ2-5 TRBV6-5 CASTIGSGQETQYF
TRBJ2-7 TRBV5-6 CASSFRGTGSSYEQYF
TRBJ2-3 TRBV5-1 CASSLQGGVADTQYF
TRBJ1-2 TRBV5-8 CASSLGGTPYGYTF
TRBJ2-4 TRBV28 CASLGRGAAKNIQYF
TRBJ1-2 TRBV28 CASTRGDYGYTF
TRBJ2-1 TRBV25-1 CASSAAGGSYNEQFF
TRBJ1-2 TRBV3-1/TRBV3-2 CASSPLDAGVSGYTF
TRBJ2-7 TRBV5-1 CASSLVGQNEQYF
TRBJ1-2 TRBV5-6 CASSLASGVDGYTF
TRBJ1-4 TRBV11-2 CASSPGDRGFNGEKLFF
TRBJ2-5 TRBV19 CASSPPVGAEETQYF